These 13 T cell receptor beta chains were all obtained from the same sample, sequenced in a study of OX40 agonist ivuxolimab in advanced cancers. Repertoires were generated with immunoSEQ multiplex PCR, while TCRdb's copy carries only in-frame clones and drops some. This repertoire shows 75,000 to 95,000 clones, 89% found once; its top ten account for more than 8%. The source was CD4+ or CD8+ T cells sorted from blood, collected in a trial of the OX40 agonist ivuxolimab. The source of these receptors is an adult with an advanced solid tumor such as melanoma, head and neck, liver or kidney cancer.

The chain links TRBV19 to TRBJ2-7, with 10 nucleotides matching TRBD2. The V and J ends lost 6 bases and 2 bases, in that order; junction bases with no gene match: 7. In germline, CDR1 is LNHDA, CDR2 SQIVND (reference sequence). The CDR3 extends over 15 amino acids. DNA of the CDR3: TGTGCCAGTAGCTCTAAAACTAGCGGGGCCTACGAGCAGTACTTC. This gives the protein CASSSKTSGAYEQYF. Looking up the rest from reference TRBV19 and TRBJ2-7 gives the full variable domain: DGGITQSPKYLFRKEGQNVTLSCEQNLNHDAMYWYRQDPGQGLRLIYYSQIVNDFQKGDIAEGYSVSREKKESFPLTVTSAQKNPTAFYLCASSSKTSGAYEQYFGPGTRLTVT.

This chain links TRBV19 with TRBJ2-7, with D possibly being TRBD2 (5 bases). The CDR3 length is 15 residues. The germline V gene has CDR1 LNHDA and CDR2 SQIVND (reference sequence). V lost 4 bases and J lost 3, with 16 bases in between. The CDR3 protein is CASSTYSGLSYEQYF. The DNA of the CDR3 is TGTGCCAGTAGTACATATTCTGGACTCAGCTACGAGCAGTACTTC.

This sequence joins TRBV5-1 and TRBJ1-2, with D hard to call. The germline V and J ends were trimmed by 0 bases and 3 bases, with 6 bases remaining between them. The germline CDR1 and CDR2 sequences are SGHRS and YFSETQ. The CDR3 has 13 residues. CDR3 sequence (DNA): TGCGCCAGCAGCTTGGACGGAGACTATGGCTACACCTTC. Its translation is CASSLDGDYGYTF.

A single count supports this clone. CDR3 amino acids: CASSLRVGGYEQYF. The CDR3, as DNA: TGTGCCAGCAGTTTAAGGGTCGGGGGGTACGAGCAGTACTTC. This chain connects TRBV28 to TRBJ2-7; 7 bases are a match to TRBD2. This CDR3 is 14 amino acids long. Germline V lookup: CDR1 MDHEN, CDR2 SYDVKM. The V segment lost 2 bases and the J segment 4 bases; nucleotides outside the gene matches: 5.

The V call is TRBV5-4, the J call TRBJ2-7; the D gene is possibly TRBD2 (6 bases). This CDR3 has 13 residues. CDR1 and CDR2 (germline): SGHNT, YYREEE (reference sequence). V gave up 2 bases and J gave up 4 bases, with 10 bases separating them. The CDR3 DNA sequence: TGTGCCAGCAGCTTACAAGGGAGGTACGAGCAGTACTTC. Protein product: CASSLQGRYEQYF.

The rearrangement uses TRBV19 and TRBJ2-2; D possibly uses TRBD1 or TRBD2 (5 bases each). Trimming left V 6 bases short and J 2 bases short, with 16 bases between. CDR3 length: 16 residues. CDR1 LNHDA and CDR2 SQIVND come from the germline V gene (reference sequence). CDR3 in amino acids: CASRNPGTGNTGELFF. CDR3 coding DNA: TGTGCCAGTAGAAACCCCGGGACCGGTAACACCGGGGAGCTGTTTTTT.

This sequence joins TRBV29-1 and TRBJ1-4, with 10 bases matching TRBD1. CDR1 is SQVTM and CDR2 is ANQGSEA in the germline V gene. The CDR3 is 13 residues long. V shed 7 bases and J 7 bases; nucleotides not matched to a gene: 6. The CDR3, as DNA: TGCAGCGCCTCTGGGACAGGGGTTGAAAAACTGTTTTTT. It yields the protein CSASGTGVEKLFF.

The chain uses TRBV10-2 and TRBJ1-4; the D is unclear. CDR1 and CDR2 (germline): WSHSY, SAAADI. Trimming shortened V by 7 bases and J by 8 bases, and 8 bases separated the two germline ends. CDR3 length: 11 residues. This chain's CDR3 is CASIIPEKLFF. CDR3 sequence (DNA): TGCGCCAGCATCATACCCGAAAAACTGTTTTTT.

The chain uses TRBV15 and TRBJ1-2; D gene ambiguous. Germline V lookup: CDR1 LNHNV, CDR2 YYDKDF (reference sequence). V lost 1 base and J lost 4, with 13 bases in between. This CDR3 spans 15 amino acids. The CDR3 coding sequence is TGTGCCACCAGCAGAGGCCCCGCCGGGCGCTATGGCTACACCTTC. This translates into CATSRGPAGRYGYTF.

The V and J genes are TRBV6-5 and TRBJ2-7, with TRBD1 identical over 8 bases. J lost 7 bases, V lost 2 bases, and 7 bases had no gene match. The CDR3 loop spans 14 amino acids. Germline loops: CDR1 MNHEY, CDR2 SVGAGI. CDR3 DNA: TGTGCCAGCAGTTACAGGCAGGGGGCTCGGGAGCAGTACTTC. As protein: CASSYRQGAREQYF.

V and J are TRBV7-2 and TRBJ2-7, with 9 positions matching TRBD2. The CDR3 contains 14 residues. Germline values: CDR1 SGHTA, CDR2 FQGNSA. Losses at the gene ends were 3 bases for V and 2 bases for J; bases not matched to a gene: 2. CDR3 nucleotides: TGTGCCAGCAGCTTCCAGCGGGGGGCCTACGAGCAGTACTTC. Protein sequence: CASSFQRGAYEQYF.

The CDR3 nucleotides are TGCGCCAGCAGGCTAGCGGGCTTCACAGATACGCAGTATTTT. It translates to CASRLAGFTDTQYF. V is TRBV5-1 and J is TRBJ2-3, with 8 bases lining up with TRBD2. The germline V gene has CDR1 SGHRS and CDR2 YFSETQ. V lost 5 bases and J lost 2; bases outside the gene matches: 4. The CDR3 covers 14 residues. Looking up the rest from reference TRBV5-1 and TRBJ2-3 gives the full variable domain: KAGVTQTPRYLIKTRGQQVTLSCSPISGHRSVSWYQQTPGQGLQFLFEYFSETQRNKGNFPGRFSGRQFSNSRSEMNVSTLELGDSALYLCASRLAGFTDTQYFGPGTRLTVL.

The rearrangement uses TRBV5-1 and TRBJ1-1; D gene unclear. CDR1 SGHRS and CDR2 YFSETQ come from the germline V gene. This CDR3 is 13 amino acids long. The ends were cut back, 5 bases at V and 1 base at J, with 9 bases in the middle. The CDR3 DNA follows: TGCGCCAGCAGGGAACAGACGAACACTGAAGCTTTCTTT. Protein sequence: CASREQTNTEAFF.